The rows below give T cell receptor beta chains drawn from one sample of a study of T cell responses to AZD1222 COVID-19 vaccine. The data were produced by immunoSEQ multiplex PCR, yet TCRdb's version contains in-frame clones alone and is incomplete. The sample has 170,000 or so clones, about 85% seen once. Sequencing was performed on peripheral blood, taken on day 0 of AZD1222 vaccination. The receptors stem from an adult in good health. CDR3s include the opening cysteine and the closing phenylalanine or tryptophan. Fields, in order: clone size, V gene, D gene, J gene, CDR3 length, CDR3 protein, CDR3 DNA. The D gene is left open where the match is weak. Where a row states a size, it is once, few, many or the class of an expanded clone; other rows omit it.

abundance: NA; v_gene: TRBV15; d_gene: TRBD1; j_gene: TRBJ2-2; len: 17; CDR3aa: CATSYRTGRLYTGELFF; CDR3nt: TGTGCCACCAGCTATAGGACAGGGAGACTTTACACCGGGGAGCTGTTTTTT
abundance: NA; v_gene: TRBV18; d_gene: TRBD2; j_gene: TRBJ2-2; len: 17; CDR3aa: CASSPPGTRLNTGELFF; CDR3nt: TGTGCCAGCTCACCACCGGGGACTAGACTGAACACCGGGGAGCTGTTTTTT
abundance: NA; v_gene: TRBV19; d_gene: TRBD2; j_gene: TRBJ2-2; len: 16; CDR3aa: CASSILAGGTTGELFF; CDR3nt: TGTGCCAGTAGTATTCTAGCGGGAGGGACCACCGGGGAGCTGTTTTTT
abundance: NA; v_gene: TRBV11-2; d_gene: NA; j_gene: TRBJ2-1; len: 14; CDR3aa: CASSLGENGYEQFF; CDR3nt: TGTGCCAGCAGCTTAGGAGAAAACGGTTATGAGCAGTTCTTC
abundance: NA; v_gene: TRBV5-1; d_gene: NA; j_gene: TRBJ2-2; len: 14; CDR3aa: CASSFDPGTGELFF; CDR3nt: TGCGCCAGCAGCTTCGACCCAGGGACCGGGGAGCTGTTTTTT
abundance: NA; v_gene: TRBV28; d_gene: NA; j_gene: TRBJ1-6; len: 13; CDR3aa: CASSGTYNSPLHF; CDR3nt: TGTGCCAGTAGCGGGACGTACAATTCACCCCTCCACTTT
abundance: NA; v_gene: TRBV6-2/TRBV6-3; d_gene: NA; j_gene: TRBJ2-1; len: 14; CDR3aa: CASSFLDWYNEQFF; CDR3nt: TGTGCCAGCAGTTTCCTTGACTGGTACAATGAGCAGTTCTTC
abundance: NA; v_gene: TRBV7-2; d_gene: NA; j_gene: TRBJ2-1; len: 17; CDR3aa: CASSLKAGTSSYNEQFF; CDR3nt: TGTGCCAGCAGCTTAAAGGCGGGAACGAGCTCCTACAATGAGCAGTTCTTC
abundance: once; v_gene: TRBV18; d_gene: NA; j_gene: TRBJ1-4; len: 13; CDR3aa: CASSPGYGEKLFF; CDR3nt: TGTGCCAGCTCACCGGGGTACGGTGAAAAACTGTTTTTT
abundance: NA; v_gene: TRBV19; d_gene: NA; j_gene: TRBJ1-3; len: 13; CDR3aa: CASSGNPWSTIYF; CDR3nt: TGTGCCAGCTCCGGGAATCCGTGGAGCACCATATATTTT
abundance: once; v_gene: TRBV6-5; d_gene: NA; j_gene: TRBJ1-1; len: 15; CDR3aa: CASARTAALNTEAFF; CDR3nt: TGTGCCAGCGCTAGGACAGCGGCCCTGAACACTGAAGCTTTCTTT
abundance: NA; v_gene: TRBV3-1/TRBV3-2; d_gene: NA; j_gene: TRBJ2-7; len: 12; CDR3aa: CASDDSRGEQYF; CDR3nt: TGTGCCAGCGATGATTCCAGGGGCGAGCAGTACTTC
abundance: NA; v_gene: TRBV15; d_gene: NA; j_gene: TRBJ1-5; len: 16; CDR3aa: CATSGGERSFNQPQHF; CDR3nt: TGTGCCACCAGCGGGGGTGAGCGTTCATTTAATCAGCCCCAGCATTTT
abundance: NA; v_gene: TRBV7-2; d_gene: TRBD1; j_gene: TRBJ1-2; len: 16; CDR3aa: CASSQEGPQGASGYTF; CDR3nt: TGTGCCAGCAGCCAGGAGGGGCCACAGGGGGCTTCTGGCTACACCTTC
abundance: NA; v_gene: TRBV27; d_gene: TRBD1; j_gene: TRBJ1-6; len: 17; CDR3aa: CASSSSGGFVFNSPLHF; CDR3nt: TGTGCCAGCAGTTCCTCAGGGGGCTTTGTCTTTAATTCACCCCTCCACTTT
abundance: NA; v_gene: TRBV19; d_gene: TRBD2; j_gene: TRBJ2-7; len: 13; CDR3aa: CASSPGLAGEQYF; CDR3nt: TGTGCCAGTAGCCCCGGACTAGCCGGCGAGCAGTACTTC
abundance: NA; v_gene: TRBV2; d_gene: NA; j_gene: TRBJ1-5; len: 15; CDR3aa: CASRLQSTSNQPQHF; CDR3nt: TGTGCCAGCAGGCTACAGTCGACCAGCAATCAGCCCCAGCATTTT
abundance: NA; v_gene: TRBV7-9; d_gene: NA; j_gene: TRBJ1-2; len: 14; CDR3aa: CASRGARANYGYTF; CDR3nt: TGTGCCAGCAGAGGAGCCAGGGCGAACTATGGCTACACCTTC
abundance: NA; v_gene: TRBV5-1; d_gene: NA; j_gene: TRBJ1-1; len: 11; CDR3aa: CASMTDTEAFF; CDR3nt: TGCGCCAGCATGACCGACACTGAAGCTTTCTTT
abundance: NA; v_gene: TRBV14; d_gene: TRBD1; j_gene: TRBJ1-2; len: 15; CDR3aa: CASSQTPDRGIGYTF; CDR3nt: TGTGCCAGCAGCCAAACTCCGGACAGGGGGATTGGCTACACCTTC